The rows below give T cell receptor beta chains drawn from one sample of a study of blood T cells in healthy people across ages. TCRdb re-called the 5' RACE reads through MiXCR, storing one row per CDR3 protein. This sample has hundreds of thousands of distinct CDR3 sequences; about 28% occur once, and the top ten carry around a sixth. The sample taken for sequencing was blood. The receptor source for this set is a woman older than 75 in good health. CDR3s include the opening cysteine and the closing phenylalanine or tryptophan. A D gene is named only where the DNA matches it firmly. The size entry is marked missing in some rows and otherwise reads once, few, many or a size class.

j_call,v_call,d_call,clone_size,cdr3_nt,cdr3_aa
TRBJ2-7,TRBV30,-,once,TGTGCCTCTAGGGTACCGGTGGGCTACGAGCAGTACTTC,CASRVPVGYEQYF
TRBJ1-2,TRBV9,TRBD1,many,TGTGCCAGCAGCCCAACGACCGATGGGGACAGGGGAAGGTTTGGCTACACCTTC,CASSPTTDGDRGRFGYTF
TRBJ1-5,TRBV2,-,-,TGTGCCAGCAGGGGGGTGACGTTCAATCAGCCCCAGCATTTT,CASRGVTFNQPQHF
TRBJ1-1,TRBV20-1,TRBD1,few,TGCAGTGCTAGAACAGGGGGCCCCCCCGAAGCTTTCTTT,CSARTGGPPEAFF
TRBJ1-6,TRBV2,-,-,TGTGCCAGCAGTTCCACAGGGTTCGCGTCCTATAATTCACCCCTCCACTTT,CASSSTGFASYNSPLHF
TRBJ1-2,TRBV21-1,-,many,TGTGCCAGCAGCAAAGCCTGCATACGGAAGTATGGCTACACCTTC,CASSKACIRKYGYTF
TRBJ2-3,TRBV19,TRBD2,few,TGTGCCAGTAGTTTCGGGACTAGCGGAACCTCTAGCACAGATACGCAGTATTTT,CASSFGTSGTSSTDTQYF
TRBJ1-2,TRBV29-1,TRBD1,many,TGCAGCGTTGACGGGACAGATGGCTACACCTTC,CSVDGTDGYTF
TRBJ2-1,TRBV7-2,TRBD2,few,TGTGCCAGCAGCTTGAGACTAGCGGGGGGAACCTACAGTGAGCAGTTCTTC,CASSLRLAGGTYSEQFF
TRBJ2-5,TRBV20-1,TRBD2,-,TGCAGTGCTAAGACTAGCGGGAGATTAAAGACCCAGTACTTC,CSAKTSGRLKTQYF
TRBJ1-2,TRBV7-9,-,-,TGTGCCAGCAGCTCGTGGGACATCAGTAACTATGGCTACACCTTC,CASSSWDISNYGYTF
TRBJ2-1,TRBV5-1,TRBD2,many,TGCGCCAGCAGCTTGGCCGAGGCGGGGGCCTACAATGAGCAGTTCTTC,CASSLAEAGAYNEQFF
TRBJ1-3,TRBV7-2,-,-,TGTGCCAGCAGCTTAAGGTTACAGGGACGAAACACCATATATTTT,CASSLRLQGRNTIYF
TRBJ1-2,TRBV12-3/TRBV12-4,TRBD1,few,TGTGCCAGCAGGGAGACAGGGTTGGGCTATGGCTACACCTTC,CASRETGLGYGYTF
TRBJ2-1,TRBV7-2,-,-,TGTGCCAGCAGCTCCCGCTCATTGGAGACCCGGTTCTTC,CASSSRSLETRFF
TRBJ2-7,TRBV28,-,many,TGTGCCAGCAGGCCTCCTACAGGGAGCTCCTACGAGCAGTACTTC,CASRPPTGSSYEQYF
TRBJ2-6,TRBV7-9,-,-,TGTGCCAGCAGCTTTAGGGCCTCTGGGGCCAACGTCCGGACTTTC,CASSFRASGANVRTF
TRBJ2-7,TRBV30,TRBD2,-,TGTGCCTGGAGCTATAGCGGGGGCGAGCAGTACTTC,CAWSYSGGEQYF
TRBJ2-5,TRBV7-2,-,many,TGTGCCAGCAGCTTAGTATCTCATCTGTACTTC,CASSLVSHLYF
TRBJ2-5,TRBV7-2,TRBD1,many,TGTGCCAGCAGCTTAGTTAGGGGGCGGGTAGAGACCCAGTACTTC,CASSLVRGRVETQYF
TRBJ2-3,TRBV3-1,-,many,TGTGCCAGCAGCCCGCTGACTAGTCGGACAGATACGCAGTATTTT,CASSPLTSRTDTQYF
TRBJ2-3,TRBV12-3/TRBV12-4,-,many,TGTGCCAGCAGTTTCGGGCGACAGGCTTACACAGATACGCAGTATTTT,CASSFGRQAYTDTQYF
TRBJ2-5,TRBV18,-,-,TGTGCCAGCTCAGGATTTTCGAACCAAGAGACCCAGTACTTC,CASSGFSNQETQYF
TRBJ1-5,TRBV6-2/TRBV6-3,TRBD1,-,TGTGCCAGCAGATCGACAGGGGGGAGCAATCAGCCCCAGCATTTT,CASRSTGGSNQPQHF
TRBJ1-4,TRBV5-1,TRBD1,-,TGCGCCAGCAGCTTAGACGGACAGGGTCTGTTTTTT,CASSLDGQGLFF
TRBJ1-2,TRBV20-1,TRBD1,-,TGCAGTGCCGGGACAGGGACTAACTATGGCTACACCTTC,CSAGTGTNYGYTF
TRBJ2-1,TRBV20-1,TRBD2,-,TGCAGTGCTAGAGGGACTAGGGTTAATGAGCAGTTCTTC,CSARGTRVNEQFF
TRBJ1-5,TRBV4-1,-,-,TGCGCCAACTGGGCTCGGGTTGTTAATCAGCCCCAGCATTTT,CANWARVVNQPQHF
TRBJ2-5,TRBV30,-,-,TGTGCCTGGAGTGATTGGGACAAGTACCAAGAGACCCAGTACTTC,CAWSDWDKYQETQYF
TRBJ2-3,TRBV7-9,-,-,TGTGCCTCCCCTCGGGTAGATACGCAGGATTTT,CASPRVDTQDF
TRBJ1-1,TRBV6-1,-,few,TGTGCCAGCAGTGAACTCCAAAAATGGGGAGCCCTGGTGAACACTGAAGCTTTCTTT,CASSELQKWGALVNTEAFF
TRBJ1-2,TRBV2,-,-,TGTGCCAGCAGCAGGAACGGGATCGATGGCTACACCTTC,CASSRNGIDGYTF
TRBJ2-3,TRBV2,-,many,TGTGCCAGCAGTAAGGGAATCTCTAACACAGATACGCAGTATTTT,CASSKGISNTDTQYF
TRBJ1-5,TRBV20-1,-,-,TGCAGTGCTAGGTACTCTGATTACAATCAGCCCCAGCATTTT,CSARYSDYNQPQHF
TRBJ2-1,TRBV6-2/TRBV6-3,TRBD2,many,TGTGCCAGCAGTCGAGGGACTAGCGGGGGGGCGGCGTTCTTC,CASSRGTSGGAAFF
TRBJ2-3,TRBV6-5,TRBD1,many,TGTGCCAGCAGTTACAAACCGGGGACAGTCACAGATACGCAGTATTTT,CASSYKPGTVTDTQYF
TRBJ1-2,TRBV5-4,-,-,TGTGCCAGCAGCCCTTCTCGACAGGCCTTCCATGGCTACACCTTC,CASSPSRQAFHGYTF
TRBJ2-3,TRBV24-1,-,many,TGTGCCACCAGTGAAACCTTCACAGATACGCAGTATTTT,CATSETFTDTQYF
TRBJ2-2,TRBV5-5,-,few,TGTGCCAGCAGCTTGTACTGGACTACGAACACCGGGGAGCTGTTTTTT,CASSLYWTTNTGELFF
TRBJ2-5,TRBV7-8,-,-,TGTGCCAGCAGCCCGAGCTACGGCCAAGAGACCCAGTACTTC,CASSPSYGQETQYF
TRBJ2-2,TRBV4-1,-,-,TGCGCCAGCAGCCCCCCGGGACACAACACCGGGGAGCTGTTTTTT,CASSPPGHNTGELFF
TRBJ2-2,TRBV5-1,-,-,TGCGCCAGCAGCTTGGGACCGTCTAAGGCCGGGGAGCTGTTTTTT,CASSLGPSKAGELFF
TRBJ2-3,TRBV12-3/TRBV12-4,-,-,TGTGCCAGCAGTTCGATGAGAGTGGGAGCAGATATGCAGTATTTT,CASSSMRVGADMQYF
TRBJ2-2,TRBV6-5,-,-,TGTGCCAGCAGTTACTCGGCGCGACGGAACACCGGGGAGCTGTTTTTT,CASSYSARRNTGELFF
TRBJ2-3,TRBV5-5,-,many,TGTGCCAGCAGCCGGTGGACAGGCACAGATACGCAGTATTTT,CASSRWTGTDTQYF
TRBJ2-1,TRBV7-9,-,many,TGTGCCAGCAGCCTGAGTTTAACTGAGCAGTTCTTC,CASSLSLTEQFF
TRBJ1-2,TRBV5-1,TRBD1,many,TGCGCCAGCAGCCGACAGGGGCCCGATCCAAACTATGGCTACACCTTC,CASSRQGPDPNYGYTF
TRBJ2-3,TRBV7-2,-,-,TGTGCCAGCAGCCTATCCACAGATGCGCGGTATTTT,CASSLSTDARYF
TRBJ1-6,TRBV27,TRBD1,few,TGTGCCAGCAGTTTGGGCCAACCGGGACAGGGGTGGAGGCGGTCACCCCTCCACTTT,CASSLGQPGQGWRRSPLHF
TRBJ1-6,TRBV4-3,-,few,TGCGCCAGCAGACGGGCCGCCAGCTCCTATAATTCACCCCTCCACTTT,CASRRAASSYNSPLHF
TRBJ2-5,TRBV7-2,-,-,TGTGCCAGCAGCCCCCGAGGGAGGAAGGGAATGCCAGAGACCCAGTACTTC,CASSPRGRKGMPETQYF
TRBJ2-3,TRBV5-1,TRBD1,many,TGCGCCAGCAGCTTGGAGGGACAGCCCGGTCCAGATACGCAGTATTTT,CASSLEGQPGPDTQYF
TRBJ2-2,TRBV12-3/TRBV12-4,TRBD2,few,TGTGCCAGCAGTTCTAGCGGGGGGGAAAACACCGGGGAGCTGTTTTTT,CASSSSGGENTGELFF
TRBJ2-3,TRBV7-2,-,many,TGTGCCAGCAGTGTTCCCGGGCATACGCAGTATTTT,CASSVPGHTQYF
TRBJ2-7,TRBV9,TRBD1,-,TGTGCCAGCAGCGTAGGACAGGGATCCTACAATGAGCAGTACTTC,CASSVGQGSYNEQYF
TRBJ2-7,TRBV7-2,TRBD2,many,TGTGCCAGCAGCCCACTAGCGGGGGCCACCTACGAGCAGTACTTC,CASSPLAGATYEQYF
TRBJ1-2,TRBV2,-,few,TGTGCCAGCAAAGGAGGGGCGCTTGGCTACACCTTC,CASKGGALGYTF
TRBJ2-5,TRBV5-1,TRBD2,many,TGCGCCAGCGGGACTAGTGGGGAGACCCAGTACTTC,CASGTSGETQYF
TRBJ2-3,TRBV18,TRBD2,many,TGTGCCAGCTCACCCGCCAGCGGGGGGGCGGCGGATACGCAGTATTTT,CASSPASGGAADTQYF
TRBJ2-1,TRBV5-1,-,many,TGCGCCAGCAGCTTGGGAGGTACCAGGGGCAATGAGCAGTTCTTC,CASSLGGTRGNEQFF